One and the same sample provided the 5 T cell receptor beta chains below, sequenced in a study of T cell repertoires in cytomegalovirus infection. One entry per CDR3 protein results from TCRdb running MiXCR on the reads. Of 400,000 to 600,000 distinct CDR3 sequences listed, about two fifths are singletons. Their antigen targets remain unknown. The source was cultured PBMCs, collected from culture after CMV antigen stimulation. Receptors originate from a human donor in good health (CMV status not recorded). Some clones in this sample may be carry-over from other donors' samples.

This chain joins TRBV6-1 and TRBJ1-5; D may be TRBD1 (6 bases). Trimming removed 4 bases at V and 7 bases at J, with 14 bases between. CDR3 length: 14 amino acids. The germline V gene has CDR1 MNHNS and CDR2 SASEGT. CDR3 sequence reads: CASSARSTGQPQHF. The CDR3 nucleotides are TGTGCCAGCAGTGCCCGATCGACAGGCCAGCCCCAGCATTTT.

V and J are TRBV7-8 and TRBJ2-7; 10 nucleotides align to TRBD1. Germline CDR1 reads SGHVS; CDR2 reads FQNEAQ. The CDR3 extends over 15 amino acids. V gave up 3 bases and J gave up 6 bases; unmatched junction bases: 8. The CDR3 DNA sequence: TGTGCCAGCAGCTTTGACAGGGGGCCCCTCTCCGAGCAGTACTTC. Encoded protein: CASSFDRGPLSEQYF. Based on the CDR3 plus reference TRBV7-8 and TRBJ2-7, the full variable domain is GAGVSQSPRYKVAKRGQDVALRCDPISGHVSLFWYQQALGQGPEFLTYFQNEAQLDKSGLPSDRFFAERPEGSVSTLKIQRTQQEDSAVYLCASSFDRGPLSEQYFGPGTRLTVT.

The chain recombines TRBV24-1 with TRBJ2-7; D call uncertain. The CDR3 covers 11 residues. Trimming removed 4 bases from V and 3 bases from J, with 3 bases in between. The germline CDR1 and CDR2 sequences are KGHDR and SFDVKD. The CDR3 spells CATSENYEQYF. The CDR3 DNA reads TGTGCCACCAGTGAGAACTACGAGCAGTACTTC.

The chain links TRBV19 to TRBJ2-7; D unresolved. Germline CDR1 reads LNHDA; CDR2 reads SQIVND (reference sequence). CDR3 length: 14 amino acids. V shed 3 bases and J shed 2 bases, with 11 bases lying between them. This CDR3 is CASSMALGAYEQYF. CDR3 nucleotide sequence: TGTGCCAGTAGTATGGCGCTAGGAGCCTACGAGCAGTACTTC.

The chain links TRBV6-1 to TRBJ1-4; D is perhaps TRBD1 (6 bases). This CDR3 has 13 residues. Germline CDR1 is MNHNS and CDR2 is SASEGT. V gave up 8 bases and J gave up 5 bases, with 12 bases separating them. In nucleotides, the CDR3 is TGTGCCAGCCAGGGACATACAAATGAAAAACTGTTTTTT. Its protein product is CASQGHTNEKLFF.